This TCR beta chain is from a study of immune characterization of retroperitoneal liposarcoma (dated by TCRdb to between 2017 and 2020). For this chain, trimming is 6 bases at the V end and 2 bases at the J end, and the number of junction bases without a gene match is 5. The CDR3, from cysteine to phenylalanine, totals 14 residues. The retained sequence is limited to the CDR3, 42 bases, with the frame set at the first base. The library was built by means of PCR. The instrument was a NextSeq 500. Using fastp trimming at Q25 and MiXCR clonotype assembly, TCRdb reanalyzed the public sequencing data and kept in-frame beta chains. Every entry covers one CDR3 protein and lists the most common genes and DNA from its rows. Across this sample there are under 2,500 distinct CDR3 sequences, with about 50% seen only once. About 55% of the sample is in the top ten clones. Of note for this clonotype: Its recognized antigen is unknown. Qualities for individual bases were not recorded, and no much larger clone is one base off.

This TCR came from a female donor with retroperitoneal liposarcoma. The sample was tumor tissue. The chain employs TRBV12-3 or TRBV12-4 and TRBJ2-7, and 9 bases in between align with TRBD2. The CDR3 sequence is CASRPQREAYEQYF. The DNA sequence is given as TGTGCCAGCAGGCCCCAGCGGGAGGCCTACGAGCAGTACTTC.